Detailed here is one TCR beta chain. Sequencing involved patients with CD8+CD57+ cell expansion previously shown by flow cytometry. The patients, all of them, had severe acquired aplastic anemia. Blood was sampled before the patients had received any therapy. Genomic DNA provided the template from which TCR beta VDJ and CDR3 profiles were obtained. A single record per CDR3 protein comes from TCRdb applying MiXCR to the reads. The table includes tens of thousands of distinct CDR3 sequences, over 55% detected once. Germline values: CDR1 SGHNT, CDR2 YYREEE (reference sequence). CDR3 size: 14 residues. The V end was cut by 4 bases, the J end by 6 bases, with 16 bases between. This entry comes from a study of CD8+CD57+ T cells in acquired aplastic anemia.

The sequenced sample consisted of sorted CD4+, CD8+, or CD8+CD57+ T cells (not recorded which) from PBMCs. The clonotype was recovered from a human donor with aplastic anemia. The rearrangement links TRBV5-4 to TRBJ2-5; D is possibly TRBD2 (5 bases). The CDR3 protein is CASSPPAGRKTQYF. CDR3 in DNA: TGTGCCAGCAGCCCCCCGGCGGGTCGGAAGACCCAGTACTTC.